Following are 32 T cell receptor beta chains from one sample sequenced in a study of OX40 agonist ivuxolimab in advanced cancers. Clones were sequenced by immunoSEQ multiplex PCR, and TCRdb holds only the in-frame ones, with some missing. Of over 100,000 clones listed, 80% to 90% are singletons. This sample comprised CD4+ or CD8+ T cells sorted from blood, obtained in a trial of the OX40 agonist ivuxolimab. The receptor set was obtained from an adult with an advanced solid tumor such as melanoma, head and neck, liver or kidney cancer.

This clone was seen only once. The chain uses TRBV28 and TRBJ1-2; maybe TRBD1 (5 bases). The CDR3 is 13 residues long. Trimming pared 11 bases from V and 2 bases from J, leaving 15 bases between. Germline loops: CDR1 MDHEN, CDR2 SYDVKM. For the CDR3, the DNA is TGTGCCGCCGGGGGTGGTTGGAACTATGGCTACACCTTC. Its translation is CAAGGGWNYGYTF.

The rearrangement uses TRBV5-1 and TRBJ2-1; TRBD2 is a possible D gene (5 bases). CDR3 size: 14 residues. CDR1 and CDR2 from the germline V gene are SGHRS and YFSETQ. The V end was cut by 0 bases, the J end by 5 bases, with 9 bases between. CDR3 DNA sequence: TGCGCCAGCAGCTTGGGGTTCGGGGACAATGAGCAGTTCTTC. Translating gives CASSLGFGDNEQFF.

The chain links TRBV18 to TRBJ2-7; 7 positions agree with TRBD2. V trimming: 6 bases; J trimming: 5 bases; junction bases outside the gene matches: 10. CDR1 and CDR2 (germline): KGHSH, LQKENI. This CDR3 is 14 amino acids long. CDR3 sequence reads: CASSPRGGPHEQYF. DNA of the CDR3: TGTGCCAGCTCCCCTAGGGGAGGGCCCCACGAGCAGTACTTC.

The chain combines TRBV5-1 with TRBJ2-6; 11 bases fit TRBD1. The CDR3 consists of 20 residues. Germline assignment: CDR1 SGHRS and CDR2 YFSETQ. Trimming removed 4 bases from V and 4 bases from J; junction bases left unmatched: 16. The CDR3 loop reads CASSVSSRDRGIIGANVLTF. The CDR3 region has the DNA TGCGCCAGCAGCGTCTCAAGCCGGGACAGGGGGATTATCGGGGCCAACGTCCTGACTTTC.

V and J are TRBV15 and TRBJ2-7; D may be TRBD1 (5 bases). V was trimmed by 3 bases and J by 3 bases, leaving 9 bases between them. The V gene's germline CDR1 is LNHNV and CDR2 YYDKDF (reference sequence). The CDR3 has 13 residues. This CDR3 reads CATSSVTGYEQYF. DNA for the CDR3: TGTGCCACCAGCAGTGTAACAGGCTACGAGCAGTACTTC. The full variable domain, its missing parts supplied by reference TRBV15 and TRBJ2-7, is DAMVIQNPRYQVTQFGKPVTLSCSQTLNHNVMYWYQQKSSQAPKLLFHYYDKDFNNEADTPDNFQSRRPNTSFCFLDIRSPGLGDTAMYLCATSSVTGYEQYFGPGTRLTVT.

The V call is TRBV9, the J call TRBJ1-2; 10 nucleotides align to TRBD1. The CDR3 runs 15 residues. Germline loops: CDR1 SGDLS, CDR2 YYNGEE. Trimming took 3 bases from V and 0 from J; bases not matched to a gene: 2. CDR3 residues: CASSGGTGANYGYTF. The CDR3, as DNA: TGTGCCAGCAGCGGCGGGACAGGGGCTAACTATGGCTACACCTTC.

The rearrangement links TRBV28 to TRBJ2-7; D not resolved. Per the germline V gene, CDR1 is MDHEN and CDR2 is SYDVKM. The V end lost 1 base, the J end lost 2 bases, and 9 bases lay between the germline ends. The CDR3 is 14 amino acids. The CDR3 DNA follows: TGTGCCAGCAGTTTATTGTCTACTACCTACGAGCAGTACTTC. The encoded protein is CASSLLSTTYEQYF.

This clone was detected a few times. An end of the junction differs from the germline gene, which may be a read error. The V gene is TRBV2, the J gene TRBJ2-7, with D hard to call. Per the germline V gene, CDR1 is SNHLY and CDR2 is FYNNEI. CDR3 length equals 12 residues. This CDR3 is CASSEGLGQPAF. DNA for the CDR3: TGTGCCAGCAGTGAAGGTTTAGGGCAGCCAGCTTTC.

The chain links TRBV19 to TRBJ2-5, with 9 bases that match TRBD1. The V gene end was trimmed by 5 bases and the J gene end by 1 base; junction bases not matched to a gene: 5. The CDR3 is made up of 15 amino acids. Germline V gives CDR1 LNHDA, CDR2 SQIVND (reference sequence). CDR3 DNA sequence: TGTGCCAGTAGTGCGTGGACAGGGGCCCAAGAGACCCAGTACTTC. It codes for CASSAWTGAQETQYF.

CDR3 loop: CASRAGVRNNQPQHF. The CDR3 nucleotides are TGTGCCAGCAGGGCCGGGGTCAGGAACAATCAGCCCCAGCATTTT. The genes are TRBV28 and TRBJ1-5; D is uncertain. Germline V gene sequence: CDR1 MDHEN, CDR2 SYDVKM. The CDR3 extends over 15 amino acids. Trimming took off 6 bases at V and 3 bases at J, with 15 bases between the two ends.

V gene TRBV5-4 combines with J gene TRBJ2-3; D is undetermined. The ends were cut back, 0 bases at V and 6 bases at J, with 11 bases in the middle. The CDR3 sequence is 14 residues long. Looked up from germline, CDR1 is SGHNT and CDR2 is YYREEE (reference sequence). The CDR3 DNA follows: TGTGCCAGCAGCTTGGGGATTGCTCCGGATACGCAGTATTTT. Protein product: CASSLGIAPDTQYF. The entire variable domain, with the rest obtained from reference TRBV5-4 and TRBJ2-3, is as follows: ETGVTQSPTHLIKTRGQQVTLRCSSQSGHNTVSWYQQALGQGPQFIFQYYREEENGRGNFPPRFSGLQFPNYSSELNVNALELDDSALYLCASSLGIAPDTQYFGPGTRLTVL.

The V and J genes are TRBV19 and TRBJ1-2; perhaps TRBD1 as D (5 bases). The CDR3 length is 13 residues. V lost 5 bases and J 3 bases, leaving 10 bases between the germline ends. Germline CDR1 is LNHDA and CDR2 is SQIVND (reference sequence). The CDR3 region has the DNA TGTGCCAGTAGTCCTCAGGGCGACTATGGCTACACCTTC. This translates into CASSPQGDYGYTF. Based on the CDR3 plus reference TRBV19 and TRBJ1-2, the full variable domain is DGGITQSPKYLFRKEGQNVTLSCEQNLNHDAMYWYRQDPGQGLRLIYYSQIVNDFQKGDIAEGYSVSREKKESFPLTVTSAQKNPTAFYLCASSPQGDYGYTFGSGTRLTVV.

The chain combines TRBV5-1 with TRBJ1-1; 7 bases fit TRBD1. After removal of 4 bases from V and 5 bases from J, the junction contained 14 bases not matched to a gene. The CDR3 is made up of 16 amino acids. The germline CDR1 and CDR2 sequences are SGHRS and YFSETQ. CDR3 sequence: CASSPTAGGGRTEAFF. The CDR3 coding sequence is TGCGCCAGCAGCCCAACCGCAGGGGGAGGTAGAACTGAAGCTTTCTTT.

V usage is TRBV6-1 and J usage is TRBJ1-5; D ambiguous. Trimming removed 6 bases from V and 0 bases from J, with 9 bases in between. CDR1 and CDR2 from the germline V gene are MNHNS and SASEGT. The CDR3 covers 14 residues. CDR3 sequence: CASRGGLSNQPQHF. CDR3 sequence (DNA): TGTGCCAGCAGAGGTGGCCTTAGCAATCAGCCCCAGCATTTT.

The rearrangement links TRBV10-3 to TRBJ1-2; the D is unclear. CDR1 and CDR2 from the germline V gene are ENHRY and SYGVKD. Deletions cut 7 bases from V and 2 bases from J, with 11 bases between. This CDR3 is 13 amino acids long. As DNA, the CDR3 is TGTGCCATCACCCCAAAAACCAACTATGGCTACACCTTC. It yields the protein CAITPKTNYGYTF.

The CDR3 DNA reads TGTGCCAGTAGTATGGGAGGTAGCGGGGGGGCCGGAGATACGCAGTATTTT. It encodes CASSMGGSGGAGDTQYF. The chain carries TRBV19 and TRBJ2-3; 11 bases fit TRBD2. CDR3 size: 17 residues. V shed 3 bases, J shed 5 bases, and the junction held 10 bases outside the gene matches. Germline CDR1 LNHDA, CDR2 SQIVND (reference sequence). Full variable domain (outside the CDR3, taken from reference TRBV19 and TRBJ2-3): DGGITQSPKYLFRKEGQNVTLSCEQNLNHDAMYWYRQDPGQGLRLIYYSQIVNDFQKGDIAEGYSVSREKKESFPLTVTSAQKNPTAFYLCASSMGGSGGAGDTQYFGPGTRLTVL.

The V and J genes are TRBV19 and TRBJ2-3; 7 bases fit TRBD2. V lost 7 bases and J lost 4; bases outside the gene matches: 5. In germline, CDR1 is LNHDA, CDR2 SQIVND (reference sequence). The CDR3 has 13 residues. The CDR3 DNA sequence: TGTGCCAGTAATGCGGGGGATGCAGATACGCAGTATTTT. Translating gives CASNAGDADTQYF.

This clone was seen just once. V gene TRBV6-5 combines with J gene TRBJ2-7; D unclear. The V end lost 6 bases, the J end lost 5 bases, and 14 bases lay between the germline ends. This CDR3 spans 13 amino acids. CDR1 is MNHEY, CDR2 SVGAGI, per germline. The CDR3 region has the DNA TGTGCCAGCAGGGAAAGGGTAAGGGACGAGCAGTACTTC. This sequence encodes CASRERVRDEQYF.

The chain carries TRBV28 and TRBJ2-7; 8 nucleotides match TRBD1. Germline CDR1 reads MDHEN; CDR2 reads SYDVKM. V lost 0 bases and J lost 5; bases outside the gene matches: 6. This CDR3 has 15 residues. CDR3: CASSLWAGGGNEQYF. As DNA, the CDR3 is TGTGCCAGCAGTTTATGGGCAGGGGGCGGGAACGAGCAGTACTTC.

This sequence joins TRBV10-1 and TRBJ2-2, with 16 bases identical to TRBD2. The V gene end was trimmed by 7 bases and the J gene end by 5 bases; junction bases not matched to a gene: 7. The CDR3 covers 17 residues. Germline loops: CDR1 WNHNN, CDR2 SYGVQD (reference sequence). The CDR3 reads CASTGTSGGARTGELFF. Written as DNA, the CDR3 is TGCGCCAGCACCGGGACTAGCGGGGGGGCAAGGACCGGGGAGCTGTTTTTT.

The rearrangement joins TRBV11-2 to TRBJ2-5; D might be TRBD2 (6 bases). Trimming shortened V by 4 bases and J by 1 base, and 10 bases separated the two germline ends. Germline V gene lookup returns CDR1 SGHAT and CDR2 FQNNGV. The CDR3 runs 14 residues. CDR3 sequence (DNA): TGTGCCAGCAGCTCGACTAGGACCCAAGAGACCCAGTACTTC. This translates into CASSSTRTQETQYF.

Notes on this clone: This sample also contains other DNA sequences that code for the same CDR3. The rearrangement joins TRBV7-9 to TRBJ1-1, with D unresolved. The length of the CDR3 is 13 residues. Trimming cost V 2 bases and J 1 base, with 5 bases left between them. CDR1 is SEHNR, CDR2 FQNEAQ, per germline (reference sequence). The CDR3 loop reads CASSLRQNTEAFF. The CDR3 DNA reads as TGTGCCAGCAGCTTAAGGCAGAACACTGAAGCTTTCTTT. Full variable domain (outside the CDR3, taken from reference TRBV7-9 and TRBJ1-1): DTGVSQNPRHKITKRGQNVTFRCDPISEHNRLYWYRQTLGQGPEFLTYFQNEAQLEKSRLLSDRFSAERPKGSFSTLEIQRTEQGDSAMYLCASSLRQNTEAFFGQGTRLTVV.

CDR3 sequence (DNA): TGTGCCTGGAGTGTATCGACCAGCAATCAGCCCCAGCATTTT. Its protein is CAWSVSTSNQPQHF. This sequence joins TRBV30 and TRBJ1-5; D unresolved. The CDR3 runs to 14 residues. In germline, CDR1 is GTSNPN, CDR2 SVGIG (reference sequence). Trimming pared 0 bases from V and 1 base from J, leaving 7 bases between.

V is TRBV27 and J is TRBJ2-1; 10 bases map to TRBD2. The V gene's germline CDR1 is MNHEY and CDR2 SMNVEV (reference sequence). This CDR3 has 14 amino acids. The V gene end was trimmed by 6 bases and the J gene end by 7 bases; junction bases not matched to a gene: 6. This CDR3 is CASSKRGGDNEQFF. CDR3 nucleotides: TGTGCCAGCAGCAAGCGGGGGGGAGATAATGAGCAGTTCTTC.

V and J are TRBV7-2 and TRBJ1-2, with 8 nucleotides matching TRBD1. Germline V gives CDR1 SGHTA, CDR2 FQGNSA. Trimming cost V 2 bases and J 4 bases; bases outside gene matches: 3. The CDR3 covers 14 residues. CDR3 in DNA: TGTGCCAGCAGCTTACCGGACAGGGCCTATGGCTACACCTTC. Protein sequence: CASSLPDRAYGYTF.

The count of this clone is one. This chain connects TRBV10-3 to TRBJ1-1, with D hard to call. The CDR3 extends over 13 amino acids. Trimming stripped 6 bases from V and 0 bases from J, with 8 bases between. CDR1 and CDR2 from the germline V gene are ENHRY and SYGVKD. CDR3 residues: CAISRTVNTEAFF. Written as DNA, the CDR3 is TGTGCCATCAGCAGGACTGTGAACACTGAAGCTTTCTTT.

V is TRBV29-1 and J is TRBJ2-1; tentative D call: TRBD2 (5 bases). There are 12 residues in the CDR3. V was trimmed by 5 bases and J by 5 bases, leaving 10 bases between them. Germline CDR1 reads SQVTM; CDR2 reads ANQGSEA. The CDR3 DNA is TGCAGCGTTTCACTAGGCAACAATGAGCAGTTCTTC. Residues: CSVSLGNNEQFF.

This clone came up a few times. The chain couples TRBV11-2 to TRBJ1-6; the match to TRBD1 covers 8 bases. Germline CDR1 and CDR2: SGHAT and FQNNGV. This CDR3 has 14 residues. V gave up 5 bases and J gave up 6 bases; unmatched junction bases: 3. CDR3 residues: CASSPDRGNSPLHF. DNA for the CDR3: TGTGCCAGCAGCCCCGACAGGGGTAATTCACCCCTCCACTTT.

This clone has a single count. The CDR3 DNA sequence: TGTGCCAGCAGTTTAATAGGTACAGGAGTAGATACGCAGTATTTT. It translates to CASSLIGTGVDTQYF. This chain links TRBV28 with TRBJ2-3, with D tentatively TRBD1 (5 bases). Germline V gene lookup returns CDR1 MDHEN and CDR2 SYDVKM. Trimming cost V 2 bases and J 5 bases, with 14 bases left between them. The length of the CDR3 is 15 residues.

The gene calls are TRBV6-6 and TRBJ2-1; TRBD2 might be the D (6 bases). V was pared by 2 bases and J by 10 bases, with 6 bases between. The CDR3 extends over 11 amino acids. CDR1 and CDR2 (germline): MNHNY, SVGAGI (reference sequence). This chain's CDR3 is CASSYSGEQFF. CDR3 bases: TGTGCCAGCAGTTACAGCGGGGAGCAGTTCTTC.

Written as DNA, the CDR3 is TGTGCCAGCAGATTGGACAGGATCAACACCATATATTTT. It is translated as CASRLDRINTIYF. The J gene is TRBJ1-3, the V gene TRBV6-6, with TRBD1 identical over 7 bases. The CDR3 has 13 residues. CDR1 MNHNY and CDR2 SVGAGI come from the germline V gene (reference sequence). Trimming cost V 6 bases and J 7 bases; bases outside gene matches: 6.

The V and J genes are TRBV6-6 and TRBJ2-7; D perhaps matches TRBD1 (6 bases). The V and J ends lost 8 bases and 2 bases respectively, with 19 bases between them. The CDR3 is made up of 15 amino acids. Germline V gene lookup returns CDR1 MNHNY and CDR2 SVGAGI (reference sequence). DNA of the CDR3: TGTGCCAGCCACCGCCCAGGGGCACCCACCTACGAGCAGTACTTC. This sequence encodes CASHRPGAPTYEQYF.